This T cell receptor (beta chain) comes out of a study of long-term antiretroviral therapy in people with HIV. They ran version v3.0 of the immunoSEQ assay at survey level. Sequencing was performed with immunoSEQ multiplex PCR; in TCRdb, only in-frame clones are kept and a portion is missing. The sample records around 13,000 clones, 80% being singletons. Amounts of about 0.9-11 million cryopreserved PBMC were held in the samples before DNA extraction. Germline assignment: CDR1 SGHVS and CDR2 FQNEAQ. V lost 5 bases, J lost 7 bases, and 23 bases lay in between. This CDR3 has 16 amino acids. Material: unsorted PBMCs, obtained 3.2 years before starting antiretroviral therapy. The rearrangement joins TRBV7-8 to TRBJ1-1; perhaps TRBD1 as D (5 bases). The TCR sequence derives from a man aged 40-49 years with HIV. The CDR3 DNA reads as TGTGCCAGCAGCCCCTTCGAGGTGACAGCGATTCTTGAAGCTTTCTTT. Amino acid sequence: CASSPFEVTAILEAFF. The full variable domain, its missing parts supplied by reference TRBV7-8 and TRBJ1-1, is GAGVSQSPRYKVAKRGQDVALRCDPISGHVSLFWYQQALGQGPEFLTYFQNEAQLDKSGLPSDRFFAERPEGSVSTLKIQRTQQEDSAVYLCASSPFEVTAILEAFFGQGTRLTVV.